A single sample gave rise to the 12 T cell receptor beta chains below, sequenced in a study of T cell responses to AZD1222 COVID-19 vaccine. Some clones are missing from TCRdb's copy, which holds only in-frame ones; the method was immunoSEQ multiplex PCR. This sample yields about 92,000 clones, of which roughly 87% are seen a single time; 1.6% belongs to the top ten. The sample consisted of peripheral blood, taken on day 0 of AZD1222 vaccination. These receptors were collected from an adult in good health.

The gene calls are TRBV19 and TRBJ1-1, with D unclear. Germline CDR1 is LNHDA and CDR2 is SQIVND (reference sequence). The V end was cut by 1 base, the J end by 4 bases, with 10 bases between. This CDR3 has 14 amino acids. CDR3 nucleotides: TGTGCCAGTAGTATAGGTGGGGATGGCACTGAAGCTTTCTTT. Translating gives CASSIGGDGTEAFF.

CDR3 bases: TGCAGCGCCCTAGACGGGACAGCCCTAAAGGTTAGCTATGGCTACACCTTC. Translated, it gives CSALDGTALKVSYGYTF. J is TRBJ1-2 and V is TRBV29-1; TRBD1 aligns across 7 bases. Germline loops: CDR1 SQVTM, CDR2 ANQGSEA. This CDR3 has 17 residues. Losses at the gene ends were 7 bases for V and 4 bases for J; bases not matched to a gene: 21.

The V gene is TRBV7-8, the J gene TRBJ2-7; maybe TRBD1 (6 bases). This CDR3 has 17 residues. V dropped 0 bases and J dropped 0 bases, with 15 bases sitting between them. CDR1 is SGHVS and CDR2 is FQNEAQ in the germline V gene. CDR3 residues: CASSLAEFGTSSYEQYF. CDR3 coding DNA: TGTGCCAGCAGCTTAGCCGAATTCGGGACAAGCTCCTACGAGCAGTACTTC. Full variable domain (remainder filled in from reference TRBV7-8 and TRBJ2-7): GAGVSQSPRYKVAKRGQDVALRCDPISGHVSLFWYQQALGQGPEFLTYFQNEAQLDKSGLPSDRFFAERPEGSVSTLKIQRTQQEDSAVYLCASSLAEFGTSSYEQYFGPGTRLTVT.

The chain joins TRBV27 to TRBJ1-1; 8 bases map to TRBD1. The ends lost 6 bases at V and 1 base at J; junction bases unmatched: 4. The CDR3 is made up of 14 amino acids. From germline, CDR1 is MNHEY and CDR2 SMNVEV (reference sequence). The chain's CDR3 is CASRPGGGNTEAFF. The CDR3 region has the DNA TGTGCCAGCAGACCAGGGGGCGGGAACACTGAAGCTTTCTTT.

A single count supports this clone. This chain connects TRBV7-2 to TRBJ2-1; weak D call: TRBD2 (6 bases). The CDR3 loop spans 14 amino acids. The V end was cut by 5 bases, the J end by 9 bases, with 17 bases between. Germline V CDR1 and CDR2: SGHTA, FQGNSA. The CDR3 DNA is TGTGCCAGCAGCCCTAGCGCCGGGTGGAGTGAGCAGTTCTTC. Its translation: CASSPSAGWSEQFF.

CDR3 sequence reads: CASSVGAGDRSGNTIYF. CDR3 sequence (DNA): TGTGCCAGCAGTGTAGGGGCAGGAGATCGTTCTGGAAACACCATATATTTT. This chain connects TRBV2 to TRBJ1-3, with D maybe TRBD1 (5 bases). V shed 4 bases and J shed 1 base, with 17 bases lying between them. Germline assignment: CDR1 SNHLY and CDR2 FYNNEI. The CDR3 spans 17 residues.

This clone qualifies as medium-sized. The genes are TRBV2 and TRBJ2-5, with 8 bases aligning to TRBD1. The CDR3 length is 16 residues. Germline assignment: CDR1 SNHLY and CDR2 FYNNEI. Losses at the gene ends were 3 bases for V and 3 bases for J; bases not matched to a gene: 9. The DNA for the CDR3 is TGTGCCAGCAGTGAGGGACAGGACAGGGTCAAAGAGACCCAGTACTTC. It yields the protein CASSEGQDRVKETQYF.

The genes are TRBV5-4 and TRBJ1-1; D may be TRBD1 (5 bases). Per the germline V gene, CDR1 is SGHNT and CDR2 is YYREEE (reference sequence). Trimming left V 0 bases short and J 6 bases short, with 12 bases between. This CDR3 contains 14 residues. In nucleotides, the CDR3 is TGTGCCAGCAGCTTGGGGCAGGGAGGGTCTGAAGCTTTCTTT. This codes for CASSLGQGGSEAFF. Based on the CDR3 plus reference TRBV5-4 and TRBJ1-1, the full variable domain is ETGVTQSPTHLIKTRGQQVTLRCSSQSGHNTVSWYQQALGQGPQFIFQYYREEENGRGNFPPRFSGLQFPNYSSELNVNALELDDSALYLCASSLGQGGSEAFFGQGTRLTVV.

The rearrangement joins TRBV11-3 to TRBJ1-6; D unresolved. Trimming stripped 2 bases from V and 3 bases from J, with 2 bases between. Germline CDR1 and CDR2: SGHNT and YENEEA. The CDR3 has 13 residues. CDR3 nucleotides: TGTGCCAGCAGCTTATTCTATAATTCACCCCTCCACTTT. It yields the protein CASSLFYNSPLHF.

The chain recombines TRBV28 with TRBJ2-1, with TRBD2 identical over 11 bases. J lost 4 bases, V lost 6 bases, and 8 bases had no gene match. Germline V lookup: CDR1 MDHEN, CDR2 SYDVKM. CDR3 length: 16 residues. The CDR3 loop reads CASSPNSGGAYNEQFF. CDR3 bases: TGTGCCAGCAGCCCAAATAGCGGGGGGGCTTACAATGAGCAGTTCTTC.

J is TRBJ1-5 and V is TRBV7-3; a weak D match, TRBD1 (6 bases). Trimming took 5 bases from V and 5 from J, leaving 16 bases between them. Looked up from germline, CDR1 is SGHTA and CDR2 is FQGTGA. This CDR3 has 15 residues. The CDR3 DNA reads TGTGCCAGCAGCCTACAGGGAGGGTCGGATCAGCCCCAGCATTTT. Its protein is CASSLQGGSDQPQHF.

The J gene is TRBJ1-6, the V gene TRBV10-2; D gene ambiguous. V was shortened by 7 bases and J by 11 bases, with 12 bases between the two germline ends. The germline gives CDR1 WSHSY, CDR2 SAAADI. The CDR3 loop spans 12 amino acids. CDR3 DNA sequence: TGCGCCAGCACGTCCCTCGGGACACCCCTCCACTTT. Residues: CASTSLGTPLHF.